This TCR beta chain originates from a study of post-analysis software for immune sequencing data. Study-wide results and caveats: Controls had significantly higher normalized Chao1 diversity than multiple sclerosis patients. With TRBV5-6, TRBV5-1 and TRBV20-1 included, about five TRBV segments were more frequent in patients than in controls.

Unique molecular identifiers were built into the TCR beta cDNA libraries. Input of roughly 0.9 to 11 million T cells yielded roughly 0.5 million cDNA molecules. TCRdb called the PCR reads again in MiXCR, with one record for every CDR3 protein. The data contain about 260,000 distinct CDR3 sequences, roughly a third of them singletons. V lost 5 bases to trimming and J lost 5 bases, with 15 bases between them. The CDR3 spans 14 residues. Germline CDR1 and CDR2: SGHTA and FQGNSA. In its sample, this clonotype was seen many times. The antigen is undetermined. This clonotype was sampled from a girl between 10 and 17 years old with multiple sclerosis. Sequencing was done on a sample of blood. The chain is built from TRBV7-2 and TRBJ2-5; D call uncertain. The CDR3 protein is CASSPKEARETQYF. CDR3 nucleotide sequence: TGTGCCAGCAGCCCGAAGGAAGCGCGGGAGACCCAGTACTTC.